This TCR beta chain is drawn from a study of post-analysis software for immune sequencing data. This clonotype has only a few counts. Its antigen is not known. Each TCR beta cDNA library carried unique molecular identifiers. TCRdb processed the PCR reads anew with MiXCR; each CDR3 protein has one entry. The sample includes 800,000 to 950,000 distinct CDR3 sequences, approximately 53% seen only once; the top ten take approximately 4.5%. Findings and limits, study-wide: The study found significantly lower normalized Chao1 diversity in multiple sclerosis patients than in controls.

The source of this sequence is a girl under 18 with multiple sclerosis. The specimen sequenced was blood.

This CDR3 reads CSVEDSKNTGELFF. The CDR3 coding sequence is TGCAGTGTCGAGGACAGCAAGAACACCGGGGAGCTGTTTTTT. V usage is TRBV20-1 and J usage is TRBJ2-2; weak D call: TRBD1 (6 bases). V lost 7 bases, J lost 1 base, and 13 bases lay in between. Germline CDR1 is DFQATT and CDR2 is SNEGSKA (reference sequence). The CDR3 is 14 amino acids.